This T cell receptor beta chain was recorded in a study of CD8 T cells in Susac syndrome. V was clipped by 6 bases and J by 7 bases; unmatched bases: 6. The germline V gene has CDR1 SQVTM and CDR2 ANQGSEA. The CDR3 extends over 13 amino acids. It was with random hexamers that 0.5 to 1 ug RNA was reverse transcribed. MiXCR, applied by TCRdb to the immunoSEQ multiplex PCR reads, yields one record per CDR3 protein. The top ten hold 0.085% to 0.13% of the sample, which has roughly 200,000 distinct CDR3 sequences, about 95% seen once. While serving as controls, healthy donors were matched for age and sex. This clonotype originated in a human donor in good health. Sequencing was done on a sample of CD4+ T cells from PBMCs. The chain combines TRBV29-1 with TRBJ2-7, with 13 bases identical to TRBD2. The CDR3 is CSVTGLAGEEQYF. CDR3 coding DNA: TGCAGCGTAACAGGACTAGCGGGAGAGGAGCAGTACTTC.